The 24 T cell receptor beta chains given below trace back to one sample, sequenced in a study of blood T cell repertoires in COVID-19. Here immunoSEQ multiplex PCR was the method, and the copy in TCRdb shows in-frame clones only, minus some. The sample includes some 300,000 clones, about 90% seen only once; the top ten take more than 0.9%. Material for sequencing was PBMCs or T cells enriched from blood (not recorded which). All receptors derive from a woman aged 25 to 39 who had recovered from COVID-19.

The V and J genes are TRBV7-9 and TRBJ1-1; D may be TRBD1 (5 bases). CDR1 is SEHNR, CDR2 FQNEAQ, per germline (reference sequence). The V end lost 5 bases, the J end lost 1 base, and 17 bases lay between the germline ends. The CDR3 loop spans 16 amino acids. The chain's CDR3 is CASSHNRIGGNTEAFF. The CDR3 DNA is TGTGCCAGCAGCCATAACAGGATCGGGGGGAACACTGAAGCTTTCTTT.

The genes are TRBV2 and TRBJ1-6; D gene ambiguous. Per the germline V gene, CDR1 is SNHLY and CDR2 is FYNNEI. There are 16 residues in the CDR3. V was cut by 1 base and J by 0 bases, with 7 bases left in between. The chain's CDR3 is CASSEGESSYNSPLHF. The CDR3 nucleotides are TGTGCCAGCAGTGAAGGGGAGAGCTCCTATAATTCACCCCTCCACTTT.

The CDR3 DNA reads as TGTGCCAGCAGACAGGCGAGCTCCTATAATTCACCCCTCCACTTT. It encodes CASRQASSYNSPLHF. The chain joins TRBV2 to TRBJ1-6; D perhaps matches TRBD1 (5 bases). The V and J ends lost 6 bases and 0 bases respectively, with 9 bases between them. Germline CDR1 SNHLY, CDR2 FYNNEI. CDR3 length: 15 residues.

The chain couples TRBV28 to TRBJ2-5; weak D call: TRBD2 (7 bases). The CDR3 runs to 14 residues. Trimming cost V 10 bases and J 1 base, with 16 bases left between them. The germline V gene has CDR1 MDHEN and CDR2 SYDVKM. The DNA for the CDR3 is TGTGCCACCGGAGGGGGGGGACCCCAAGAGACCCAGTACTTC. Translated, it gives CATGGGGPQETQYF.

V is TRBV7-8 and J is TRBJ2-1, with D possibly being TRBD1 (5 bases). The CDR3 runs 15 residues. The ends were cut back, 0 bases at V and 9 bases at J, with 15 bases in the middle. Per the germline V gene, CDR1 is SGHVS and CDR2 is FQNEAQ. The CDR3 sequence: CASSLAIIQGPEQFF. For the CDR3, the DNA is TGTGCCAGCAGCTTAGCCATAATTCAGGGTCCTGAGCAGTTCTTC.

The chain joins TRBV2 to TRBJ2-2; 7 bases match TRBD1. With 5 bases clipped from V and 0 bases from J, the junction kept 6 bases outside the gene matches. This CDR3 contains 16 residues. Germline CDR1 SNHLY, CDR2 FYNNEI. DNA of the CDR3: TGTGCCAGCAGTAAAGGGGGCAGGTCGAACACCGGGGAGCTGTTTTTT. This codes for CASSKGGRSNTGELFF.

This chain connects TRBV3-1 (or the pseudogene TRBV3-2) to TRBJ2-5, with a possible D match to TRBD1 (5 bases). The CDR3 spans 15 residues. Per germline, CDR1 LGHDT and CDR2 YNNKEL (reference sequence). Trimming removed 4 bases at V and 3 bases at J, with 15 bases between. CDR3 in DNA: TGTGCCAGCAGCCTACAGGTTAAGCGAGAAGAGACCCAGTACTTC. Translating gives CASSLQVKREETQYF.

The chain joins TRBV7-8 to TRBJ1-4, with 9 bases that match TRBD1. V shed 7 bases and J 4 bases; nucleotides not matched to a gene: 13. This CDR3 contains 17 residues. Germline V gives CDR1 SGHVS, CDR2 FQNEAQ. CDR3 DNA: TGTGCCAGCACCCAGAGGGGGACAGGGCGTAATAATGAAAAACTGTTTTTT. Protein: CASTQRGTGRNNEKLFF.

The V gene is TRBV3-1 (or the pseudogene TRBV3-2), the J gene TRBJ1-5; TRBD1 aligns across 8 bases. The CDR3 totals 21 residues. V trimming: 0 bases; J trimming: 3 bases; junction bases outside the gene matches: 19. Germline V CDR1 and CDR2: LGHDT, YNNKEL (reference sequence). The CDR3 spells CASSQDLNEWEGQGANQPQHF. CDR3 sequence (DNA): TGTGCCAGCAGCCAAGATCTAAATGAATGGGAGGGGCAGGGGGCCAATCAGCCCCAGCATTTT.

The chain has TRBV2 and TRBJ1-2; the D gene is possibly TRBD1 (6 bases). V dropped 7 bases and J dropped 6 bases, with 21 bases sitting between them. The CDR3 loop spans 15 amino acids. In germline, CDR1 is SNHLY, CDR2 FYNNEI. CDR3 bases: TGTGCCAGCACCACCACAGGGTACCTTCTTGATGGCTACACCTTC. It codes for CASTTTGYLLDGYTF.

The rearrangement uses TRBV10-2 and TRBJ1-1; 10 positions match TRBD1. The germline gives CDR1 WSHSY, CDR2 SAAADI. Unmatched junction bases numbered 10, after V lost 11 bases and J lost 1 base. This CDR3 comprises 15 residues. This CDR3 reads CAVRQGASRNTEAFF. The DNA of the CDR3 is TGCGCCGTGCGACAGGGGGCATCGCGGAACACTGAAGCTTTCTTT.

The chain links TRBV18 to TRBJ1-2; 9 bases are a match to TRBD1. The CDR3 runs to 15 residues. CDR1 and CDR2 from the germline V gene are KGHSH and LQKENI. V lost 4 bases to trimming and J lost 4 bases; unmatched junction nucleotides: 7. This chain's CDR3 is CASSLNRGLSYGYTF. As DNA, the CDR3 is TGTGCCAGCTCACTAAACAGGGGGCTCAGCTATGGCTACACCTTC.

This sequence joins TRBV28 and TRBJ2-5; maybe TRBD2 (6 bases). This CDR3 has 14 residues. The germline gives CDR1 MDHEN, CDR2 SYDVKM. With 6 bases removed from V and 5 bases from J, the gap between germline ends came to 16 bases. CDR3 region: CASSYFGTPETQYF. Written as DNA, the CDR3 is TGTGCCAGCAGCTACTTCGGGACTCCTGAGACCCAGTACTTC.

There are a few counts of this clone. This sequence joins TRBV14 and TRBJ1-6; D is undetermined. From germline, CDR1 is SGHDN and CDR2 FVKESK. This CDR3 is built from 13 residues. Trimming took 5 bases from V and 8 from J, leaving 10 bases between them. The CDR3 region has the DNA TGTGCCAGCAGCGTATTACCGGATTCACCCCTCCACTTT. Encoded protein: CASSVLPDSPLHF.

This rearrangement joins TRBV7-9 to TRBJ1-6, with D uncertain. V gave up 0 bases and J gave up 0 bases, with 12 bases separating them. Germline-derived CDR1 and CDR2 are SEHNR and FQNEAQ (reference sequence). The CDR3 is made up of 18 amino acids. CDR3 bases: TGTGCCAGCAGCTTAGCAATCCGGGGAAGCTCCTATAATTCACCCCTCCACTTT. As protein: CASSLAIRGSSYNSPLHF.

V gene TRBV12-3 or TRBV12-4 combines with J gene TRBJ1-2; 7 nucleotides match TRBD1. Losses at the gene ends were 2 bases for V and 13 bases for J; bases not matched to a gene: 4. The CDR3 extends over 11 amino acids. The CDR3 DNA is TGTGCCAGCAGTTTAAGGGGGCCGGTCACCTTC. As protein: CASSLRGPVTF.

This chain connects TRBV6-6 to TRBJ2-7; 9 positions match TRBD1. J gave up 2 bases and V 0 bases, and 2 bases lay outside the gene matches. Per germline, CDR1 MNHNY and CDR2 SVGAGI (reference sequence). This CDR3 is 15 amino acids long. The CDR3 is CASSYSRTGAYEQYF. DNA of the CDR3: TGTGCCAGCAGTTACTCTCGGACAGGGGCCTACGAGCAGTACTTC.

The V gene is TRBV6-5, the J gene TRBJ1-1; the match to TRBD1 covers 8 bases. CDR1 is MNHEY and CDR2 is SVGAGI in the germline V gene. This CDR3 region has 13 residues. V lost 7 bases, J lost 6 bases, and 7 bases stayed unmatched. CDR3 loop: CASTRRDRSEAFF. The CDR3 DNA reads TGTGCCAGCACTAGGCGGGACAGGTCTGAAGCTTTCTTT.

This clone was observed a single time. This chain uses TRBV4-3 with TRBJ2-7; D is ambiguous. CDR3 length: 16 residues. Germline CDR1 reads LGHNA; CDR2 reads YSLEER. V lost 0 bases and J lost 2, with 14 bases in between. The CDR3 protein is CASSQDLASAAYEQYF. The CDR3 DNA reads TGCGCCAGCAGCCAAGATCTGGCCAGCGCAGCCTACGAGCAGTACTTC.

This chain joins TRBV16 and TRBJ2-1; TRBD2 aligns across 8 bases. CDR1 KGHSY and CDR2 FQNENV come from the germline V gene. V shed 1 base and J 6 bases; nucleotides not matched to a gene: 2. This CDR3 is 14 amino acids long. This CDR3 reads CASSQYAGGNEQFF. The CDR3 DNA is TGTGCCAGCAGCCAATATGCGGGGGGCAATGAGCAGTTCTTC.

The V call is TRBV7-8, the J call TRBJ2-3; TRBD2 matches 12 bases. There are 16 residues in the CDR3. V lost 5 bases to trimming and J lost 4 bases; unmatched junction nucleotides: 7. CDR1 and CDR2 from the germline V gene are SGHVS and FQNEAQ. The CDR3 reads CASSPSRTSGADTQYF. CDR3 nucleotides: TGTGCCAGCAGCCCCTCCCGGACTAGCGGGGCAGATACGCAGTATTTT.

The CDR3 coding sequence is TGTGCCAGCAGCTTAGCGGAGGGGTCAAGCTATGGCTACACCTTC. It codes for CASSLAEGSSYGYTF. The chain couples TRBV7-8 to TRBJ1-2; D perhaps matches TRBD1 (5 bases). The V end lost 0 bases, the J end lost 4 bases, and 12 bases lay between the germline ends. Germline V lookup: CDR1 SGHVS, CDR2 FQNEAQ. CDR3 length: 15 amino acids.

CDR3 in amino acids: CASSLAAGVINEQFF. CDR3 in DNA: TGTGCCAGCAGCTTAGCGGCGGGGGTGATCAATGAGCAGTTCTTC. V is TRBV7-8 and J is TRBJ2-1; 7 positions agree with TRBD2. The germline V gene has CDR1 SGHVS and CDR2 FQNEAQ. With 0 bases clipped from V and 6 bases from J, the junction kept 5 bases outside the gene matches. This CDR3 has 15 amino acids.

This sequence joins TRBV10-2 and TRBJ2-4; TRBD1 agrees at 7 bases. Germline V gene lookup returns CDR1 WSHSY and CDR2 SAAADI. The CDR3 spans 13 residues. The junction had 4 bases not matched to a gene; V was cut back by 6 bases and J by 5 bases. The CDR3 region is CASRIDRENIQYF. In nucleotides, the CDR3 is TGCGCCAGCAGAATAGACAGGGAAAACATTCAGTACTTC.